This TCR beta chain was observed in a study of PD-1 blockade in classical Hodgkin lymphoma. This clone was seen once. Brentuximab vedotin exposure varied, and every patient relapsed after autologous stem cell transplantation. Clones were sequenced by immunoSEQ multiplex PCR, and TCRdb holds only the in-frame ones, with some missing. Among almost 100,000 clones listed, around nine tenths were seen once. V lost 0 bases, J lost 13 bases, and 12 bases lay in between. Germline V gene sequence: CDR1 ENHRY, CDR2 SYGVKD. There are 13 residues in the CDR3. This receptor was taken from a human donor with classical Hodgkin lymphoma. Sequenced here: peripheral blood mononuclear cells (PBMCs), sampled at baseline. The rearrangement joins TRBV10-3 to TRBJ1-4, with D tentatively TRBD1 (5 bases). The chain's CDR3 is CAISESEGTRLFF. The CDR3 DNA reads as TGTGCCATCAGTGAGTCGGAAGGGACGAGACTGTTTTTT.